This T cell receptor (beta chain) was observed in a study of Graves' ophthalmopathy and Graves' hyperthyroidism. General study results and limits: Most thyroid clonotypes expanded beyond 0.001 frequency were also found in blood. As the model predicted ophthalmopathy progression, it achieved a sensitivity of approximately 65% and a specificity of about 78%.

This CDR3 is built from 14 residues. CDR1 and CDR2 from the germline V gene are ENHRY and SYGVKD. Notes on this clonotype: Its antigen remains unidentified. The junction shows a germline mismatch at one end, possibly a read error.

The study amplified TCR beta CDR3 regions using RNA transcripts. First-round RT-PCR relied on HTBI primers, and a second-round multiplex PCR came next. TCRdb recomputed calls from the multiplex PCR reads with MiXCR, one row per CDR3 protein. This table has around 1.1 million distinct CDR3 sequences, about two fifths appearing once. If patients had other autoimmune diseases, uncontrolled infections, pregnancy or lactation, they were excluded. This clonotype originated in an adult man with Graves' hyperthyroidism. The chain is built from TRBV10-3 and TRBJ1-1, with D hard to call. Sequencing input: peripheral blood or thyroid tissue (not recorded which). CDR3: CASSLSAANTEAFF. The CDR3 region has the DNA TGTGCCAGCAGTTTATCTGCGGCCAACACTGAAGCTTTCTTT.